The next 21 T cell receptor beta chains were all read from a single sample in a study of T cell responses to AZD1222 COVID-19 vaccine. Data came from immunoSEQ multiplex PCR; TCRdb stores just in-frame clones and leaves some out. Among around 80,000 clones, 90% were seen once, and the ten largest hold roughly 5%. This sample comprised peripheral blood, obtained on day 0 of AZD1222 vaccination. The receptors stem from an adult in good health.

The rearrangement joins TRBV7-9 to TRBJ1-1; TRBD1 aligns across 9 bases. The CDR3 consists of 15 residues. The V gene's germline CDR1 is SEHNR and CDR2 FQNEAQ (reference sequence). V shed 5 bases and J 6 bases; nucleotides not matched to a gene: 10. In DNA form, the CDR3 reads TGTGCCAGCAGCCCTGCCTTGACAGGGGGTGCTGAAGCTTTCTTT. The encoded protein is CASSPALTGGAEAFF.

The V and J genes are TRBV3-1 (or the pseudogene TRBV3-2) and TRBJ2-1, with 11 bases fitting TRBD1. The V gene end was trimmed by 5 bases and the J gene end by 11 bases; junction bases not matched to a gene: 5. There are 13 residues in the CDR3. Germline CDR1 reads LGHDT; CDR2 reads YNNKEL (reference sequence). CDR3 DNA sequence: TGTGCCAGCAGCGTCGGGACAGGGGGTCAGCAGTTCTTC. Translated: CASSVGTGGQQFF.

This clone came up a few times. The chain employs TRBV9 and TRBJ2-3; 10 bases agree with TRBD2. The CDR3 is 16 residues long. V was pared by 4 bases and J by 2 bases, with 7 bases of the junction left unmatched. Germline V CDR1 and CDR2: SGDLS, YYNGEE. The CDR3 loop reads CASSSRTSGTTDTQYF. The CDR3 DNA sequence: TGTGCCAGCAGCTCACGAACTAGCGGGACCACAGATACGCAGTATTTT.

The J gene is TRBJ2-1, the V gene TRBV14; D may be TRBD2 (7 bases). CDR1 and CDR2 (germline): SGHDN, FVKESK. CDR3 length equals 15 residues. V was pared by 1 base and J by 9 bases, with 16 bases between. This CDR3 reads CASSQVRRGAGEQFF. In nucleotides, the CDR3 is TGTGCCAGCAGCCAAGTTCGCCGGGGGGCCGGTGAGCAGTTCTTC.

The V call is TRBV24-1, the J call TRBJ1-3; D ambiguous. This CDR3 region has 15 residues. V lost 3 bases to trimming and J lost 0 bases, with 8 bases between them. The germline V gene encodes CDR1 KGHDR and CDR2 SFDVKD. CDR3: CATSDPGSSGNTIYF. In nucleotides, the CDR3 is TGTGCCACCAGTGATCCGGGGAGCTCTGGAAACACCATATATTTT.

The rearrangement links TRBV6-5 to TRBJ2-5, with TRBD1 identical over 9 bases. In germline, CDR1 is MNHEY, CDR2 SVGAGI. Unmatched junction bases numbered 7, after V lost 5 bases and J lost 12 bases. The CDR3 consists of 12 residues. CDR3 amino acids: CASSNARDREYF. CDR3 sequence (DNA): TGTGCCAGCAGTAACGCCCGGGACAGGGAGTACTTC.

The chain recombines TRBV19 with TRBJ1-5, with a weak D call TRBD1 (6 bases). The germline CDR1 and CDR2 sequences are LNHDA and SQIVND (reference sequence). V was trimmed by 0 bases and J by 8 bases, leaving 17 bases between them. This CDR3 comprises 16 residues. The CDR3 sequence: CASSIDQGMPSEPQHF. CDR3 DNA: TGTGCCAGTAGTATAGATCAGGGGATGCCCTCGGAGCCCCAGCATTTT.

The chain is built from TRBV5-5 and TRBJ2-7; TRBD2 agrees at 11 bases. V trimming: 4 bases; J trimming: 6 bases; junction bases outside the gene matches: 12. The CDR3 extends over 16 amino acids. Germline assignment: CDR1 SGHKS and CDR2 YYEKEE (reference sequence). The CDR3 sequence: CASSVSGTSGALEQYF. As DNA, the CDR3 is TGTGCCAGCAGCGTCTCCGGGACTAGCGGAGCCCTCGAGCAGTACTTC.

The V call is TRBV27, the J call TRBJ1-4; D gene uncertain. Trimming stripped 7 bases from V and 0 bases from J, with 9 bases between. Germline assignment: CDR1 MNHEY and CDR2 SMNVEV (reference sequence). The CDR3 has 14 residues. CDR3 protein: CASKQWATNEKLFF. The CDR3 coding sequence is TGTGCCAGCAAACAGTGGGCAACTAATGAAAAACTGTTTTTT.

This sequence joins TRBV12-3 or TRBV12-4 and TRBJ1-2; D not resolved. V lost 6 bases to trimming and J lost 2 bases, with 10 bases between them. CDR3 length: 13 amino acids. CDR3 region: CASSQNRNYGYTF. The CDR3 DNA reads as TGTGCCAGCAGCCAGAACCGAAACTATGGCTACACCTTC.

J is TRBJ1-6 and V is TRBV27; D perhaps matches TRBD1 (5 bases). V lost 5 bases and J lost 2, with 19 bases in between. Germline V CDR1 and CDR2: MNHEY, SMNVEV (reference sequence). This CDR3 spans 18 amino acids. The CDR3 nucleotides are TGTGCCAGCAGTCCCCCCCCGGGGGAAGGCGCCTATAATTCACCCCTCCACTTT. It yields the protein CASSPPPGEGAYNSPLHF.

This clone was seen just once. The V and J genes are TRBV3-1 (or the pseudogene TRBV3-2) and TRBJ2-7; TRBD1 might be the D (6 bases). The CDR3 runs to 13 residues. In germline, CDR1 is LGHDT, CDR2 YNNKEL (reference sequence). Trimming removed 0 bases from V and 7 bases from J, with 10 bases in between. Here the CDR3 DNA reads TGTGCCAGCAGCCAAGAGTGGGGGCGGGAGCAGTACTTC. It yields the protein CASSQEWGREQYF.

The V and J genes are TRBV29-1 and TRBJ2-2; 9 bases are shared with TRBD1. V lost 6 bases to trimming and J lost 3 bases; unmatched junction nucleotides: 5. CDR3 size: 14 residues. Germline CDR1 and CDR2: SQVTM and ANQGSEA. CDR3 amino acids: CSVGGQGDTGELFF. CDR3 sequence (DNA): TGCAGCGTGGGGGGACAGGGTGACACCGGGGAGCTGTTTTTT.

The rearrangement uses TRBV6-5 and TRBJ2-3, with 7 bases aligning to TRBD2. The CDR3 runs to 15 residues. Germline trimming cut 5 bases from V and 2 bases from J; bases unmatched to any gene: 7. The germline CDR1 and CDR2 sequences are MNHEY and SVGAGI. The CDR3 spells CASSPPGLVTDTQYF. CDR3 coding DNA: TGTGCCAGCAGTCCGCCCGGACTAGTCACAGATACGCAGTATTTT.

This chain joins TRBV6-5 and TRBJ2-7; TRBD2 might be the D (7 bases). V lost 5 bases to trimming and J lost 2 bases, with 16 bases between them. In germline, CDR1 is MNHEY, CDR2 SVGAGI. This CDR3 region has 15 residues. The CDR3 sequence is CASSPPRGGAYEQYF. In nucleotides, the CDR3 is TGTGCCAGCAGTCCCCCGAGGGGGGGCGCCTACGAGCAGTACTTC.

In its sample, this clone was seen a few times. The CDR3 region is CASSLGQSNQPQHF. The CDR3 nucleotides are TGTGCCAGCAGCTTGGGACAGTCGAATCAGCCCCAGCATTTT. This chain joins TRBV7-8 and TRBJ1-5; 7 positions match TRBD1. The germline gives CDR1 SGHVS, CDR2 FQNEAQ. This CDR3 contains 14 residues. Trimming removed 3 bases from V and 4 bases from J; junction bases left unmatched: 3.

The J gene is TRBJ1-6, the V gene TRBV7-2, with D possibly being TRBD1 (5 bases). CDR3 length equals 17 residues. Looked up from germline, CDR1 is SGHTA and CDR2 is FQGNSA. V lost 2 bases to trimming and J lost 0 bases, with 11 bases between them. The CDR3 coding sequence is TGTGCCAGCAGCTTAAGAAGACAGAGCTCCTATAATTCACCCCTCCACTTT. Its protein is CASSLRRQSSYNSPLHF.

The chain is built from TRBV28 and TRBJ1-5, with D possibly TRBD1 on 5 matching bases. The CDR3 consists of 13 residues. Trimming took 7 bases from V and 7 from J, leaving 14 bases between them. CDR1 MDHEN and CDR2 SYDVKM come from the germline V gene. CDR3 region: CASTPGGWQPQHF. The CDR3 DNA is TGTGCCAGCACCCCGGGGGGGTGGCAGCCCCAGCATTTT.

The chain joins TRBV4-1 to TRBJ1-1, with D unresolved. The CDR3 loop spans 15 amino acids. Deletions cut 4 bases from V and 0 bases from J, with 12 bases between. Germline CDR1 is MGHRA and CDR2 is YSYEKL. CDR3 sequence: CASSLWGTMNTEAFF. DNA for the CDR3: TGCGCCAGCAGCCTTTGGGGAACCATGAACACTGAAGCTTTCTTT.

The chain uses TRBV4-1 and TRBJ1-1, with D uncertain. Germline CDR1 is MGHRA and CDR2 is YSYEKL. V dropped 3 bases and J dropped 11 bases, with 13 bases sitting between them. This CDR3 region has 12 residues. In DNA form, the CDR3 reads TGCGCCAGCAGCCAGACGGGTAGTTGGGCTTTCTTT. It yields the protein CASSQTGSWAFF.

This chain links TRBV18 with TRBJ1-5; D unclear. This CDR3 spans 13 amino acids. V lost 5 bases and J 3 bases, leaving 8 bases between the germline ends. Germline CDR1 reads KGHSH; CDR2 reads LQKENI. The CDR3 sequence: CASSDGFNQPQHF. The CDR3 nucleotides are TGTGCCAGCTCAGACGGGTTCAATCAGCCCCAGCATTTT.